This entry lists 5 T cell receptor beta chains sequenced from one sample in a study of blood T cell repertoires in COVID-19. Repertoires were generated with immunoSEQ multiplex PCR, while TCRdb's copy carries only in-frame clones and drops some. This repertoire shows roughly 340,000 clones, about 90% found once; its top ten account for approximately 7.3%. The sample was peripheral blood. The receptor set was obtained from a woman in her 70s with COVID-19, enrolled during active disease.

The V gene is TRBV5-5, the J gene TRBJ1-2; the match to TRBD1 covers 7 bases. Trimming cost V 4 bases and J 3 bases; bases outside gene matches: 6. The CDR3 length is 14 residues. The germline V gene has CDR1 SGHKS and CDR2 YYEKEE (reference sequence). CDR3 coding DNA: TGTGCCAGCAGCCCGCAGGGGGGCGACTATGGCTACACCTTC. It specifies CASSPQGGDYGYTF.

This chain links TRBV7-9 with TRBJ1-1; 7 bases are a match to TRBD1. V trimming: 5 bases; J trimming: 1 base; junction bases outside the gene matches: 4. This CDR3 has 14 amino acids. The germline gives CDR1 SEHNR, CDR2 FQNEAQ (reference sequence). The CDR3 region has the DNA TGTGCCAGCAGCCCCAGGACAGGGAACACTGAAGCTTTCTTT. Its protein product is CASSPRTGNTEAFF.

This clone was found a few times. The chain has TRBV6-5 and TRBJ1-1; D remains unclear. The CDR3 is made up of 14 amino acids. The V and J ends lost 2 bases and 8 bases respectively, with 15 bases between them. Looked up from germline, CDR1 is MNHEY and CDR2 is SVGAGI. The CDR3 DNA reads TGTGCCAGCAGTTACGATGGAAAGATACTAGAAGCTTTCTTT. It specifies CASSYDGKILEAFF.

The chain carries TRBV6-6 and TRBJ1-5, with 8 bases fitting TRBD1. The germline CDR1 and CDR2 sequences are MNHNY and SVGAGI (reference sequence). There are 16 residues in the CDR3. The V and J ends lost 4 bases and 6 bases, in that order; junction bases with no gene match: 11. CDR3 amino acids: CASSSHSTGVAQPQHF. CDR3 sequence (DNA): TGTGCCAGCAGTTCTCATTCGACAGGGGTGGCTCAGCCCCAGCATTTT.

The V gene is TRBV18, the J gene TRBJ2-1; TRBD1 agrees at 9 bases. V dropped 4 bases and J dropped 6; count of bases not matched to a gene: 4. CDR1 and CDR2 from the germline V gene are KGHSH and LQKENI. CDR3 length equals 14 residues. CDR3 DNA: TGTGCCAGCTCACGAGAGACAGGGGGCAATGAGCAGTTCTTC. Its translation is CASSRETGGNEQFF.